This T cell receptor beta chain came from a study of T cells in Graves' hyperthyroidism and ophthalmopathy. Regarding the study as a whole: The model made its ophthalmopathy prediction, and onset followed a median approximately six months later. Researchers found most expanded thyroid clonotypes above 0.001 in blood as well.

Patients showing uncontrolled infection, other autoimmune disease, pregnancy or lactation were ineligible. For the diagnoses, clinical symptoms, serum thyroxine and TRAb, thyroid ultrasound and orbital computed tomography were used. In the case of this clonotype: Its target is unknown.

Authors of the study amplified TCR beta CDR3 regions from RNA transcripts. TCR CDR3 underwent first-round RT-PCR with the HTBI primer set. MiXCR was run by TCRdb on the multiplex PCR reads, yielding one entry per CDR3 protein. The repertoire has 650,000 to 800,000 distinct CDR3 sequences, just under 45% of them found once; the top ten carry less than 8.5%. This TCR came from an adult man with Graves' disease, either hyperthyroidism or ophthalmopathy (not recorded which). Sequencing was performed on peripheral blood or thyroid tissue (not recorded which).

The CDR3 nucleotides read TGTGCCTGTTCTGTGGGCTACACTGAAGCTTTCTTT. The encoded protein is CACSVGYTEAFF. The chain carries TRBV5-6 and TRBJ1-1; D is uncertain. From germline, CDR1 is SGHDT and CDR2 YYEEEE. This CDR3 has 12 residues. With 10 bases removed from V and 3 bases from J, the gap between germline ends came to 13 bases.